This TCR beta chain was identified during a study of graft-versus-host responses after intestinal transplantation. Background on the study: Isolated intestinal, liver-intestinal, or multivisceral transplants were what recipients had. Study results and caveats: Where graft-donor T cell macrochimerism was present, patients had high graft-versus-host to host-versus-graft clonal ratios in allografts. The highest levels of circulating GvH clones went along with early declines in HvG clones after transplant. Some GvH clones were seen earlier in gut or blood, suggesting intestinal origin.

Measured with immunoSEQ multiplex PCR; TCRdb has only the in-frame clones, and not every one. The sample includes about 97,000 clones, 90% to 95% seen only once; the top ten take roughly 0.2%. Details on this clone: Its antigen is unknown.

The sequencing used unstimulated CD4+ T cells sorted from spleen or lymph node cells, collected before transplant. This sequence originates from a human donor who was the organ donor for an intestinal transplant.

The CDR3 reads CASSEVAGGGQETQYF. DNA for the CDR3: TGCGCCAGCAGTGAGGTTGCGGGGGGGGGTCAAGAGACCCAGTACTTC. The chain employs TRBV10-2 and TRBJ2-5; 9 nucleotides agree with TRBD2. With 2 bases clipped from V and 2 bases from J, the junction kept 6 bases outside the gene matches. CDR3 length equals 16 residues. From germline, CDR1 is WSHSY and CDR2 SAAADI.